The 32 T cell receptor beta chains listed next were all sequenced from one sample in a study of regulatory T cells in long-lasting Graves disease. To make TCR beta libraries, researchers used iRepertoire HTBI primers and Arm-PCR of CDR3 regions. TCRdb fed the multiplex PCR reads into MiXCR, producing one record per CDR3 protein. Of under 300,000 distinct CDR3 sequences listed, around a sixth are singletons. The sample's time point: newly diagnosed GD, antithyroid drugs for less than 3 months. RNA extracted from PBMCs served as the sequencing template. These data were also reused for a study on T cells in Graves' hyperthyroidism and ophthalmopathy.

Specimen: peripheral blood mononuclear cells (PBMCs), collected at new diagnosis, from a patient treated with antithyroid drugs. These receptor sequences come from a woman in her 30s with Graves disease.

The sample holds a few counts of this clonotype. This chain joins TRBV9 and TRBJ1-3; 12 bases line up with TRBD1. Germline V gene data show CDR1 as SGDLS and CDR2 as YYNGEE. The CDR3 contains 18 residues. With 3 bases clipped from V and 4 bases from J, the junction kept 11 bases outside the gene matches. CDR3 sequence reads: CASSASPGQGAAGNTIYF. CDR3 bases: TGTGCCAGCAGCGCCAGCCCGGGACAGGGGGCCGCCGGAAACACCATATATTTT.

At least ten counts were recorded for this clonotype. The genes are TRBV12-3 or TRBV12-4 and TRBJ2-5, with TRBD2 as a possible D gene (7 bases). This CDR3 is 13 amino acids long. V was clipped by 6 bases and J by 7 bases, with 15 bases between them. The CDR3: CASRHAGAGTQYF. The DNA for the CDR3 is TGTGCCAGCAGGCATGCGGGGGCGGGGACCCAGTACTTC.

The table lists this clonotype with a count of one. This chain links TRBV30 with TRBJ1-2; 8 positions match TRBD1. Losses at the gene ends were 2 bases for V and 8 bases for J; bases not matched to a gene: 10. Germline loops: CDR1 GTSNPN, CDR2 SVGIG (reference sequence). The CDR3 loop spans 14 amino acids. For the CDR3, the DNA is TGTGCCTGGAGTCAACAGGGGGGATCTAAGGGCTACACCTTC. Protein product: CAWSQQGGSKGYTF.

This clonotype was counted many times. The chain is built from TRBV7-2 and TRBJ2-1, with D tentatively TRBD1 (6 bases). CDR3 size: 18 residues. Germline assignment: CDR1 SGHTA and CDR2 FQGNSA. V lost 5 bases and J lost 0, with 20 bases in between. The CDR3 region is CASSPAPNRESSYNEQFF. The DNA of the CDR3 is TGTGCCAGCAGCCCCGCCCCGAACAGGGAGAGCTCCTACAATGAGCAGTTCTTC.

The CDR3 spells CASSDIFLGSYEQYF. Here the CDR3 DNA reads TGTGCCAGCAGTGACATATTTTTGGGCTCCTACGAGCAGTACTTC. The V gene is TRBV2, the J gene TRBJ2-7; D remains unclear. Trimming removed 3 bases at V and 0 bases at J, with 12 bases between. The CDR3 spans 15 residues. CDR1 is SNHLY, CDR2 FYNNEI, per germline.

This clonotype was seen a handful of times. J is TRBJ2-3 and V is TRBV6-1; 8 bases are a match to TRBD1. The CDR3 consists of 14 residues. V lost 7 bases and J lost 2; bases outside the gene matches: 5. Per germline, CDR1 MNHNS and CDR2 SASEGT. The chain's CDR3 is CASMAQGATDTQYF. The CDR3 DNA reads TGTGCCAGCATGGCCCAGGGGGCCACAGATACGCAGTATTTT.

V is TRBV7-2 and J is TRBJ2-7; 7 bases are shared with TRBD2. Germline-derived CDR1 and CDR2 are SGHTA and FQGNSA. The CDR3 is 16 residues long. J gave up 2 bases and V 7 bases, and 14 bases lay outside the gene matches. The CDR3 DNA reads as TGTGCCAGCAACCATCCTATGCGGGGGACCACCTACGAGCAGTACTTC. Translation gives CASNHPMRGTTYEQYF.

This clonotype was observed at least ten times. One junction end disagrees with the germline gene, perhaps due to a read error. Written as DNA, the CDR3 is TGTGCCAGCAGCCACGGGAGGACAGAGGGCGACTTC. Its protein is CASSHGRTEGDF. The chain uses TRBV7-9 and TRBJ2-5, with D perhaps TRBD2 (7 bases). CDR1 SEHNR and CDR2 FQNEAQ come from the germline V gene (reference sequence). The CDR3 extends over 12 amino acids. The full variable domain, rest sourced from reference TRBV7-9 and TRBJ2-5, is DTGVSQNPRHKITKRGQNVTFRCDPISEHNRLYWYRQTLGQGPEFLTYFQNEAQLEKSRLLSDRFSAERPKGSFSTLEIQRTEQGDSAMYLCASSHGRTEGDFGPGTRLLVL.

This clonotype was observed at least ten times. V usage is TRBV20-1 and J usage is TRBJ1-6; the D gene is possibly TRBD1 (5 bases). Germline CDR1 is DFQATT and CDR2 is SNEGSKA (reference sequence). V was pared by 3 bases and J by 0 bases, with 9 bases between. The CDR3 is made up of 15 amino acids. The CDR3: CSASQGNSYNSPLHF. CDR3 coding DNA: TGCAGTGCTAGCCAGGGCAACTCCTATAATTCACCCCTCCACTTT.

With regard to this clonotype: This may be a read error, as it is one base from a much larger clone. CDR3 sequence (DNA): TGTGCCAGCAGCTTAGGTTGGACAAGGGGCTGGTACGAGCAGTACTTC. This translates into CASSLGWTRGWYEQYF. The V gene is TRBV7-8, the J gene TRBJ2-7, with D possibly being TRBD1 (5 bases). The CDR3 covers 16 residues. The germline CDR1 and CDR2 sequences are SGHVS and FQNEAQ. The V end lost 1 base, the J end lost 4 bases, and 17 bases lay between the germline ends.

The chain joins TRBV29-1 to TRBJ2-1, with 9 bases that match TRBD2. The CDR3 runs 14 residues. V dropped 7 bases and J dropped 4; count of bases not matched to a gene: 8. Looked up from germline, CDR1 is SQVTM and CDR2 is ANQGSEA. CDR3 region: CSGVAGEGYNEQFF. The CDR3 DNA reads TGCAGCGGGGTAGCGGGGGAGGGGTACAATGAGCAGTTCTTC.

With regard to this clonotype: Possible read error: a much larger clone is one base away. The chain carries TRBV3-1 and TRBJ2-7; possible D gene TRBD2, 5 bases. V lost 4 bases to trimming and J lost 9 bases, with 10 bases between them. CDR1 LGHDT and CDR2 YNNKEL come from the germline V gene (reference sequence). This CDR3 is 11 amino acids long. The CDR3 spells CASSRREGQYF. In DNA, the CDR3 is TGTGCCAGCAGCCGCCGGGAAGGGCAGTACTTC.

This chain links TRBV10-2 with TRBJ1-6; the D is unclear. The germline V and J ends were trimmed by 3 bases and 0 bases, with 3 bases remaining between them. The CDR3 extends over 14 amino acids. Germline values: CDR1 WSHSY, CDR2 SAAADI. CDR3: CASSESSYNSPLHF. Written as DNA, the CDR3 is TGCGCCAGCAGTGAAAGCTCCTATAATTCACCCCTCCACTTT.

V gene TRBV7-9 combines with J gene TRBJ2-1; TRBD2 matches 15 bases. The CDR3 has 16 amino acids. In germline, CDR1 is SEHNR, CDR2 FQNEAQ (reference sequence). V was clipped by 8 bases and J by 0 bases; unmatched bases: 2. The CDR3 nucleotides are TGTGCCAGCGGACTAGCGGGGGGGAGCTCCTACAATGAGCAGTTCTTC. Its protein product is CASGLAGGSSYNEQFF.

This clonotype came up many times. V is TRBV7-9 and J is TRBJ1-5; D uncertain. Between the trimmed V and J ends, which lost 1 base and 11 bases, there was a span of 9 bases. Germline-derived CDR1 and CDR2 are SEHNR and FQNEAQ (reference sequence). The CDR3 runs to 12 residues. CDR3 in amino acids: CASSLDTRAQHF. CDR3 coding DNA: TGTGCCAGCAGCTTAGATACACGAGCCCAGCATTTT.

This clonotype appeared a few times. This sequence may be a read error, since a much larger clone differs from it by one base. J is TRBJ2-5 and V is TRBV29-1; weak D call: TRBD2 (5 bases). CDR1 SQVTM and CDR2 ANQGSEA come from the germline V gene. Trimming stripped 7 bases from V and 1 base from J, with 10 bases between. The CDR3 loop spans 12 amino acids. This CDR3 reads CSANGVQETQYF. DNA for the CDR3: TGCAGCGCCAACGGGGTCCAAGAGACCCAGTACTTC.

This clonotype has ten or more counts. CDR3 DNA sequence: TGCAGTGCTAGGGGACTAGCCGGGAATGAGCAGTTCTTC. It encodes CSARGLAGNEQFF. This chain joins TRBV20-1 and TRBJ2-1; 9 bases are a match to TRBD2. V trimming: 3 bases; J trimming: 7 bases; junction bases outside the gene matches: 4. The germline gives CDR1 DFQATT, CDR2 SNEGSKA (reference sequence). The length of the CDR3 is 13 residues.

This clonotype was recorded a few times. This sequence joins TRBV5-1 and TRBJ1-2; 7 bases map to TRBD1. The CDR3 sequence is 17 residues long. The V gene's germline CDR1 is SGHRS and CDR2 YFSETQ. After removal of 0 bases from V and 4 bases from J, the junction contained 12 bases not matched to a gene. CDR3 coding DNA: TGCGCCAGCAGCTTGGTCCAGGGGGGCCCGCTCGGCTATGGCTACACCTTC. It codes for CASSLVQGGPLGYGYTF.

The sample holds many counts of this clonotype. This chain joins TRBV11-2 and TRBJ2-7, with D perhaps matching TRBD1 (5 bases). CDR1 SGHAT and CDR2 FQNNGV come from the germline V gene. The CDR3 spans 15 residues. With 6 bases removed from V and 0 bases from J, the gap between germline ends came to 15 bases. In nucleotides, the CDR3 is TGTGCCAGCAGATCTATCAGGGCACTCTCCTACGAGCAGTACTTC. Translation gives CASRSIRALSYEQYF.

This clonotype occurred many times. The rearrangement joins TRBV5-8 to TRBJ1-2; perhaps TRBD1 as D (5 bases). Looked up from germline, CDR1 is SGHTS and CDR2 is YDEGEE. CDR3 size: 16 residues. The ends were cut back, 1 base at V and 2 bases at J, with 15 bases in the middle. CDR3 nucleotides: TGTGCCAGCAGCTTGATTCTCCAGGGCGGCAACTATGGCTACACCTTC. Encoded protein: CASSLILQGGNYGYTF.

A remark on this clonotype: A much larger clone is a single base away; this may be a read error. V gene TRBV5-1 combines with J gene TRBJ2-7, with 8 bases matching TRBD2. Germline CDR1 reads SGHRS; CDR2 reads YFSETQ. With V trimmed by 4 bases and J by 5 bases, 5 bases remained unmatched. The CDR3 sequence is 13 residues long. The CDR3 is CASSLSGVDEQYF. The CDR3 DNA reads as TGCGCCAGCAGCCTTAGCGGGGTCGACGAGCAGTACTTC.

This clonotype was seen ten or more times. The rearrangement links TRBV5-5 to TRBJ1-5; D possibly corresponds to TRBD1 (6 bases). This CDR3 has 14 amino acids. Trimming removed 2 bases at V and 7 bases at J, with 13 bases between. CDR1 SGHKS and CDR2 YYEKEE come from the germline V gene (reference sequence). The CDR3 nucleotides read TGTGCCAGCAGCTTCCGGGACATTGAACAGCCCCAGCATTTT. This translates into CASSFRDIEQPQHF.

There are a few counts of this clonotype. A much larger clonotype is one base distant, so this may be a read error. The chain employs TRBV5-1 and TRBJ1-6, with D unresolved. Germline CDR1 SGHRS, CDR2 YFSETQ. The CDR3 is 16 residues long. The CDR3 sequence: CASSLEARSYNSLLHF. The CDR3 coding sequence is TGCGCCAGCAGCTTGGAGGCCCGTTCCTATAATTCACTCCTCCACTTT.

A remark on this clonotype: This may come from a read error, since a much larger clone is one base off. The chain links TRBV18 to TRBJ1-4; D is perhaps TRBD1 (5 bases). The CDR3 contains 15 residues. CDR1 and CDR2 from the germline V gene are KGHSH and LQKENI. CDR3 protein: CAGSPLAGGGEKLFF. The CDR3 DNA follows: TGTGCCGGCTCCCCTCTCGCGGGGGGAGGGGAAAAACTGTTTTTT.

This clonotype showed up many times. The gene calls are TRBV5-1 and TRBJ2-1, with D possibly being TRBD2 (6 bases). V gave up 1 base and J gave up 5 bases, with 10 bases separating them. The CDR3 length is 14 residues. The germline V gene encodes CDR1 SGHRS and CDR2 YFSETQ. The chain's CDR3 is CASSLRLANNEQFF. Written as DNA, the CDR3 is TGCGCCAGCAGCTTGAGGCTAGCGAACAATGAGCAGTTCTTC.

This clonotype was seen many times. The rearrangement joins TRBV18 to TRBJ2-3, with 8 bases aligning to TRBD2. CDR1 is KGHSH and CDR2 is LQKENI in the germline V gene. The CDR3 loop spans 15 amino acids. The ends lost 6 bases at V and 2 bases at J; junction bases unmatched: 7. CDR3 nucleotide sequence: TGTGCCAGCTCTTCTGTAGCGGGATACACAGATACGCAGTATTTT. Protein: CASSSVAGYTDTQYF.

This clonotype occurred many times. The gene calls are TRBV4-1 and TRBJ1-2, with 11 bases matching TRBD1. The CDR3 has 15 amino acids. V was pared by 4 bases and J by 8 bases, with 9 bases of the junction left unmatched. CDR1 is MGHRA, CDR2 YSYEKL, per germline. In DNA, the CDR3 is TGCGCCAGCAGCCCTCGGACAGGGGGCTTCAAAGGCTACACCTTC. Residues: CASSPRTGGFKGYTF.

The rearrangement links TRBV4-2 to TRBJ1-6; possible D gene TRBD1, 5 bases. Germline values: CDR1 LGHNA, CDR2 YNFKEQ. CDR3 length equals 16 residues. Trimming removed 2 bases at V and 7 bases at J, with 15 bases between. DNA for the CDR3: TGTGCCAGCAGCCAAAACCCGGGACTGGAAAATTCACCCCTCCACTTT. It specifies CASSQNPGLENSPLHF.

This clonotype was detected ten times or more. The chain joins TRBV24-1 to TRBJ2-1; no definite D call. V lost 3 bases and J 7 bases, leaving 6 bases between the germline ends. There are 12 residues in the CDR3. CDR1 and CDR2 from the germline V gene are KGHDR and SFDVKD. The CDR3: CATSDSLNEQFF. The CDR3 nucleotides read TGTGCCACCAGTGATAGCTTAAATGAGCAGTTCTTC.

V gene TRBV5-1 combines with J gene TRBJ2-1, with 8 bases that match TRBD1. V lost 4 bases to trimming and J lost 6 bases; unmatched junction nucleotides: 6. The germline CDR1 and CDR2 sequences are SGHRS and YFSETQ. There are 14 residues in the CDR3. The CDR3, as DNA: TGCGCCAGCAGCACCGGGACAGGAATCAATGAGCAGTTCTTC. It translates to CASSTGTGINEQFF.

The CDR3 nucleotides are TGTGCCAGCTCACCCTTCGAAGATCAGCCCCAGCATTTT. Translation: CASSPFEDQPQHF. The chain has TRBV18 and TRBJ1-5, with D uncertain. CDR1 and CDR2 (germline): KGHSH, LQKENI. The ends were cut back, 3 bases at V and 5 bases at J, with 8 bases in the middle. This CDR3 comprises 13 residues.

This clonotype appeared many times. This sequence joins TRBV9 and TRBJ2-5, with 9 positions matching TRBD2. Germline trimming cut 4 bases from V and 5 bases from J; bases unmatched to any gene: 9. This CDR3 region has 15 residues. CDR1 and CDR2 (germline): SGDLS, YYNGEE. The CDR3 here is CASSLQAGGRETQYF. CDR3 nucleotide sequence: TGTGCCAGCAGCCTCCAGGCGGGGGGGCGGGAGACCCAGTACTTC.